This T cell receptor (beta chain) comes out of a study of tumor-infiltrating lymphocytes in primary liver carcinoma. TCR beta cDNA came from roughly 550 ng total RNA, primed with a constant-region primer. Construction of TCR beta libraries relied on three successive nested multiplex PCR rounds employing slightly modified ARM-PCR. Amplification in the first two PCR rounds was performed using TRBV1-TRBV30 forward primers and a C-beta reverse primer for approximately 10 cycles each. MiXCR was run by TCRdb on the multiplex PCR reads, yielding one entry per CDR3 protein. The data hold roughly 55,000 distinct CDR3 sequences, with less than 75% observed a single time. The CDR3 has 16 amino acids. Germline CDR1 reads SQVTM; CDR2 reads ANQGSEA. Co-extracted RNA and DNA came from approximately 20-30 mg of unsorted bulk tissue.

The chain recombines TRBV29-1 with TRBJ2-7, with D perhaps matching TRBD2 (5 bases). Sequencing was carried out using liver tumor tissue from sampling region 2. Subset specified: tumor region T2, inferior pole. The clonotype comes from a middle-aged man with primary liver carcinoma and hepatitis B virus infection. CDR3 sequence reads: CTVMTSGSGTPYEQYF. For the CDR3, the DNA is TGCACCGTCATGACATCTGGGAGCGGCACTCCCTACGAGCAGTACTTC.